This paragraph reports one T cell receptor beta chain. CDR3 size: 14 residues. Looked up from germline, CDR1 is DFQATT and CDR2 is SNEGSKA (reference sequence). The V end lost 6 bases, the J end lost 3 bases, and 16 bases lay between the germline ends. The source of the sample is a study of blood T cells in healthy people across ages. The use of a sample-barcoded 5' primer and a J-beta primer mix characterized a second PCR of 7 to 11 cycles. TCRdb re-derived calls from the 5' RACE reads in MiXCR, one entry per CDR3 protein. This table holds roughly 2 million distinct CDR3 sequences, about 49% found once.

Material: blood. The sequence derives from a woman between 35 and 50 years old in good health. V and J are TRBV20-1 and TRBJ2-3, with D possibly being TRBD1 or TRBD2 (5 bases each). In DNA form, the CDR3 reads TGCAGTGCACGGGACCCCGCGTATACAGATACGCAGTATTTT. This encodes CSARDPAYTDTQYF.